The T cell receptor beta chain under discussion was sequenced for a study of neoadjuvant nivolumab and ipilimumab in lung cancer. This clone has only one observation. Its target is unknown. The trim removed 6 bases at V and 9 bases at J, leaving 13 bases unmatched. The germline V gene encodes CDR1 LNHNV and CDR2 YYDKDF (reference sequence). This CDR3 region has 15 residues. TCRdb keeps only in-frame clones here, not all; method: immunoSEQ multiplex PCR. The sample lists more than 8,000 clones, around 80% seen once, with 3% to 4% in the top ten. Study observations and caveats: TCR richness and clonality were higher in tumors than adjacent uninvolved lung. Only two of four nivolumab-treated tumors gained richness and clonality by surgery.

This receptor was obtained from an adult with non-small cell lung cancer. V usage is TRBV15 and J usage is TRBJ2-1; 8 bases line up with TRBD1. The sequencing here drew on peripheral blood, taken before neoadjuvant nivolumab, alone or with ipilimumab. The CDR3 sequence: CATRRAGGLPSEQFF. DNA of the CDR3: TGTGCCACCAGAAGGGCAGGGGGCCTCCCCTCTGAGCAGTTCTTC.